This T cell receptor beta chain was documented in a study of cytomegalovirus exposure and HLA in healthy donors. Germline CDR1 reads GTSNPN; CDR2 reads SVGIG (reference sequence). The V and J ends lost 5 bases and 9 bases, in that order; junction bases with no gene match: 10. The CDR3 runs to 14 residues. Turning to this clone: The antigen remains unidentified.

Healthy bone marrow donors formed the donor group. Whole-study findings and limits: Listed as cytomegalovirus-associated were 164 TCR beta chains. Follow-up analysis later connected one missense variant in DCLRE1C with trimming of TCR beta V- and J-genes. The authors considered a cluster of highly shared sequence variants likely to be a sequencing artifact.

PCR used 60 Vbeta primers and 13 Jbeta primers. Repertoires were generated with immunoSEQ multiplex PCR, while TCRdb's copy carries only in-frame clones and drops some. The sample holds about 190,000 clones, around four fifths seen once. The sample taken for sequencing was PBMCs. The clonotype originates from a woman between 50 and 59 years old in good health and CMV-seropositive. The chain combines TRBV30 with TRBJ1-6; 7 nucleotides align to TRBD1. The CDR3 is CAWELTGLASPLHF. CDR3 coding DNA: TGTGCCTGGGAATTGACAGGGTTGGCTTCACCCCTCCACTTT.